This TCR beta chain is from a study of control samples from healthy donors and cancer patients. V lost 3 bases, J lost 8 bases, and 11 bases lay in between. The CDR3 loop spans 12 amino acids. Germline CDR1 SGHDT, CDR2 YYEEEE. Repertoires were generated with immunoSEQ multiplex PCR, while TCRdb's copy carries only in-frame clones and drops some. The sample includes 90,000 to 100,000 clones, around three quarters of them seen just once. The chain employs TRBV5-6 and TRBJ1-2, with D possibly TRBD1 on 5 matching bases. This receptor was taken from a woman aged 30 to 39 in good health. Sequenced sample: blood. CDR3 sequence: CASSWGGEGYTF. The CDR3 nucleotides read TGTGCCAGCAGCTGGGGGGGAGAGGGCTACACCTTC.